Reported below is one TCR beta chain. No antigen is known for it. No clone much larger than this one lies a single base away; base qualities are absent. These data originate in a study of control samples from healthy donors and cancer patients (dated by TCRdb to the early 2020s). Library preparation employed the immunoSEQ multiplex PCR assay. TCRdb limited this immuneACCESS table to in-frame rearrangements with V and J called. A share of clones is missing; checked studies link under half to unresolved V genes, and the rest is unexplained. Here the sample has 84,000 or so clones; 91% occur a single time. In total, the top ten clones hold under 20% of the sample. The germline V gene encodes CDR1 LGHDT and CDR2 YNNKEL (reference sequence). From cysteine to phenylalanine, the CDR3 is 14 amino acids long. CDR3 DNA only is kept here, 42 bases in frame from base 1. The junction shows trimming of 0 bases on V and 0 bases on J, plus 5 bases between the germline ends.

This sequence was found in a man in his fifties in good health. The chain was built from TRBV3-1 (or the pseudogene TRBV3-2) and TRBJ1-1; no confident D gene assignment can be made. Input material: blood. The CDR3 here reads CASSQDKLNTEAFF. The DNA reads TGTGCCAGCAGCCAAGATAAGTTGAACACTGAAGCTTTCTTT.